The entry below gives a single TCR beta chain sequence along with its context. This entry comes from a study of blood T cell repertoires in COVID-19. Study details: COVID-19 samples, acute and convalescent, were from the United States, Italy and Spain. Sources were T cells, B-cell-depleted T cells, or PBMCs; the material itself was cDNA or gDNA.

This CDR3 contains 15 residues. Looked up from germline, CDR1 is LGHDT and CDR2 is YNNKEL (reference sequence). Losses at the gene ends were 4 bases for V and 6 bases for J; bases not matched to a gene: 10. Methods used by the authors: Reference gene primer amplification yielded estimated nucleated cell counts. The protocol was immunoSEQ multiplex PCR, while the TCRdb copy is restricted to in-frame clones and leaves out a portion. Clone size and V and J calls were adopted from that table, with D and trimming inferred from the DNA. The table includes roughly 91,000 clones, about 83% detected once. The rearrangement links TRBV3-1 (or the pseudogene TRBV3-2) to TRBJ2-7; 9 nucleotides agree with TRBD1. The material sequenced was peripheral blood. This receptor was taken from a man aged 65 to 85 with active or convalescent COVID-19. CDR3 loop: CASSPSGQGSLEQYF. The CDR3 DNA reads TGTGCCAGCAGCCCATCCGGACAGGGGAGTCTCGAGCAGTACTTC.